The text below deals with one T cell receptor beta chain. Its antigen remains unknown. Trimming cost V 3 bases and J 4 bases; bases outside gene matches: 12. The germline V gene encodes CDR1 SNHLY and CDR2 FYNNEI. CDR3 length: 20 residues. Unique molecular identifiers were present in the TCR beta cDNA libraries. T cells, about 0.9 to 10 million of them, yielded approximately 500,000 cDNA molecules. TCRdb fed the PCR reads into MiXCR, producing one record per CDR3 protein. The table has about 540,000 distinct CDR3 sequences, around a third seen once. The data belong to a study of post-analysis software for immune sequencing data. Overall study results and limits: Same-batch preparations were strongly co-clustered by F measure. There were four or five TRBV segments more frequent in patients than controls, and TRBV5-6, TRBV5-1 and TRBV20-1 were among them.

The rearrangement joins TRBV2 to TRBJ2-1; 16 bases are shared with TRBD2. The sequence was obtained from a girl aged 2-17 years with multiple sclerosis. The source material was blood. In DNA, the CDR3 is TGTGCCAGCAGTGAGGGACTAGCGGGGGGGGCAATCAGCCATTACAATGAGCAGTTCTTC. It codes for CASSEGLAGGAISHYNEQFF. Full variable domain (outside the CDR3, taken from reference TRBV2 and TRBJ2-1): EPEVTQTPSHQVTQMGQEVILRCVPISNHLYFYWYRQILGQKVEFLVSFYNNEISEKSEIFDDQFSVERPDGSNFTLKIRSTKLEDSAMYFCASSEGLAGGAISHYNEQFFGPGTRLTVL.